Shown below are 14 T cell receptor beta chains from a single sample sequenced in a study of cytomegalovirus exposure and HLA in healthy donors. PCR was performed using 60 Vbeta and 13 Jbeta primers. Generated by immunoSEQ multiplex PCR, the TCRdb table keeps only in-frame clones and is missing some. The sample includes under 150,000 clones, 82% of them seen just once. Sequencing input: PBMCs. All receptors come from a male donor in good health and CMV-seronegative.

The chain uses TRBV18 and TRBJ2-7; 9 bases are a match to TRBD1. The ends lost 3 bases at V and 7 bases at J; junction bases unmatched: 4. Germline V gene data show CDR1 as KGHSH and CDR2 as LQKENI. The CDR3 is made up of 13 amino acids. CDR3: CASSPNRGREQYF. Here the CDR3 DNA reads TGTGCCAGCTCACCCAACAGGGGGCGGGAGCAGTACTTC.

The chain uses TRBV19 and TRBJ1-4; D might be TRBD1 (6 bases). There are 15 residues in the CDR3. V was clipped by 6 bases and J by 5 bases, with 16 bases between them. CDR1 and CDR2 (germline): LNHDA, SQIVND (reference sequence). CDR3: CASRMRGNPNEKLFF. CDR3 DNA: TGTGCCAGTAGAATGAGGGGGAATCCGAATGAAAAACTGTTTTTT.

This rearrangement joins TRBV11-2 to TRBJ2-7, with a weak D call TRBD2 (5 bases). The V gene's germline CDR1 is SGHAT and CDR2 FQNNGV. With 2 bases removed from V and 7 bases from J, the gap between germline ends came to 15 bases. The CDR3 has 14 amino acids. CDR3 DNA: TGTGCCAGCAGCTTAAGTCTTCCCTCGGGAGAGCAGTACTTC. Translation gives CASSLSLPSGEQYF.

The chain links TRBV19 to TRBJ2-2, with 9 bases identical to TRBD2. Unmatched junction bases numbered 10, after V lost 6 bases and J lost 8 bases. Germline CDR1 reads LNHDA; CDR2 reads SQIVND (reference sequence). The CDR3 is 15 amino acids. CDR3 coding DNA: TGTGCCAGTAGCGGGGACGCTAGCGGGAAGGGGGAGCTGTTTTTT. Encoded protein: CASSGDASGKGELFF. The full variable domain, rest sourced from reference TRBV19 and TRBJ2-2, is DGGITQSPKYLFRKEGQNVTLSCEQNLNHDAMYWYRQDPGQGLRLIYYSQIVNDFQKGDIAEGYSVSREKKESFPLTVTSAQKNPTAFYLCASSGDASGKGELFFGEGSRLTVL.

V and J are TRBV7-9 and TRBJ1-1; D is uncertain. Germline V CDR1 and CDR2: SEHNR, FQNEAQ (reference sequence). Trimming pared 5 bases from V and 2 bases from J, leaving 12 bases between. This CDR3 region has 14 residues. The CDR3 loop is CASSPHQENTEAFF. The DNA of the CDR3 is TGTGCCAGCAGCCCACACCAGGAAAACACTGAAGCTTTCTTT.

The rearrangement joins TRBV19 to TRBJ1-2, with D perhaps matching TRBD1 (5 bases). This CDR3 has 14 residues. Germline lookup yields CDR1 LNHDA and CDR2 SQIVND (reference sequence). V dropped 4 bases and J dropped 4 bases, with 13 bases sitting between them. CDR3 amino acids: CASSSPGGLYGYTF. CDR3 bases: TGTGCCAGTAGTAGCCCGGGGGGACTCTATGGCTACACCTTC.

The rearrangement links TRBV28 to TRBJ1-1, with a tentative D call TRBD1 (5 bases). V was clipped by 6 bases and J by 4 bases, with 18 bases between them. CDR1 and CDR2 from the germline V gene are MDHEN and SYDVKM. The CDR3 is made up of 15 amino acids. CDR3 sequence: CASRDRRAGSTEAFF. CDR3 in DNA: TGTGCCAGCAGGGATCGCAGGGCGGGGAGCACTGAAGCTTTCTTT.

The chain links TRBV13 to TRBJ2-1; D may be TRBD2 (6 bases). V was cut by 4 bases and J by 0 bases, with 13 bases left in between. The CDR3 is 16 residues long. In germline, CDR1 is PRHDT, CDR2 FYEKMQ (reference sequence). Here the CDR3 DNA reads TGTGCCAGCAGCTCCGGTGGGGGGTCCTCCTACAATGAGCAGTTCTTC. Translated: CASSSGGGSSYNEQFF.

This clone was seen just once. The CDR3 DNA is TGTGCCAGTAGTATAGGGGACAGGGGGTCCAAAAACATTCAGTACTTC. It yields the protein CASSIGDRGSKNIQYF. This chain uses TRBV19 with TRBJ2-4, with 11 bases lining up with TRBD1. The length of the CDR3 is 16 residues. The V segment lost 1 base and the J segment 2 bases; nucleotides outside the gene matches: 1. CDR1 is LNHDA, CDR2 SQIVND, per germline (reference sequence).

The V call is TRBV7-9, the J call TRBJ2-7; D may be TRBD1 (6 bases). The germline gives CDR1 SEHNR, CDR2 FQNEAQ (reference sequence). The CDR3 runs 11 residues. V was pared by 4 bases and J by 7 bases, with 8 bases between. CDR3 amino acids: CASSYDREQYF. The CDR3 bases are TGTGCCAGCAGCTATGACAGGGAGCAGTACTTC.

Notes on this clone: One end of the junction is discordant with germline, which a read error may explain. The V gene is TRBV4-3, the J gene TRBJ2-5; D is perhaps TRBD1 (6 bases). Germline CDR1 LGHNA, CDR2 YSLEER. This CDR3 contains 14 residues. CDR3 sequence reads: CASSQGTAQEAQYF. CDR3 coding DNA: TGCGCCAGCAGCCAAGGGACAGCGCAAGAGGCCCAGTACTTC.

CDR3 region: CASSFGDRGIQYF. The CDR3 DNA is TGTGCCAGCAGCTTCGGGGACAGGGGAATCCAGTACTTC. This chain joins TRBV7-9 and TRBJ2-5; 10 positions match TRBD1. This CDR3 has 13 residues. V trimming: 3 bases; J trimming: 10 bases; junction bases outside the gene matches: 5. Per the germline V gene, CDR1 is SEHNR and CDR2 is FQNEAQ (reference sequence).

The genes are TRBV11-2 and TRBJ1-1; no firm D call. CDR1 is SGHAT, CDR2 FQNNGV, per germline. The CDR3 loop spans 17 amino acids. V lost 5 bases, J lost 0 bases, and 19 bases lay in between. The CDR3 reads CASSPHRGTNLNTEAFF. As DNA, the CDR3 is TGTGCCAGCAGCCCCCACCGGGGAACGAATTTGAACACTGAAGCTTTCTTT.

The rearrangement links TRBV29-1 to TRBJ1-3; TRBD1 is a possible D gene (5 bases). The CDR3 is 17 amino acids. CDR1 and CDR2 (germline): SQVTM, ANQGSEA. V was clipped by 6 bases and J by 3 bases, with 24 bases between them. The CDR3 sequence is CSVVITRGGRFGNTIYF. CDR3 coding DNA: TGCAGCGTGGTAATTACGAGGGGAGGACGTTTTGGAAACACCATATATTTT.